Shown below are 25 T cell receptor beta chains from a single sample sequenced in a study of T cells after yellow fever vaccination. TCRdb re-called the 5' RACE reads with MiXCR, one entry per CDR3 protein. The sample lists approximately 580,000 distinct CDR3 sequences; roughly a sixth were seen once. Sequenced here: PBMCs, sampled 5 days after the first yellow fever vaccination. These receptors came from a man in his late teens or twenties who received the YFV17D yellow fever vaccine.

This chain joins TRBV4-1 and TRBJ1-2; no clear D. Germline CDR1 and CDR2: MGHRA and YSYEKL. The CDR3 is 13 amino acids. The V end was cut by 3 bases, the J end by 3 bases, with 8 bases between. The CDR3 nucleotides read TGCGCCAGCAGCCAGCAAATGGACTATGGCTACACCTTC. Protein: CASSQQMDYGYTF.

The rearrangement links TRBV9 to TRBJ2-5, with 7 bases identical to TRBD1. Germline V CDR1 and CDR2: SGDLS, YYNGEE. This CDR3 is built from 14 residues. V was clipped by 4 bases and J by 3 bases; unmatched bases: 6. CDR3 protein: CASSFRTGEETQYF. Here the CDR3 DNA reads TGTGCCAGCAGCTTCCGGACAGGAGAAGAGACCCAGTACTTC.

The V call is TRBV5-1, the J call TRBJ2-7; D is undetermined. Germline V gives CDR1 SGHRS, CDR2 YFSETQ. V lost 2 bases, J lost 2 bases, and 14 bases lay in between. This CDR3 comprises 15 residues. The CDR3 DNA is TGCGCCAGCAGCTTCCTATCGGGTCCACCCTACGAGCAGTACTTC. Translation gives CASSFLSGPPYEQYF.

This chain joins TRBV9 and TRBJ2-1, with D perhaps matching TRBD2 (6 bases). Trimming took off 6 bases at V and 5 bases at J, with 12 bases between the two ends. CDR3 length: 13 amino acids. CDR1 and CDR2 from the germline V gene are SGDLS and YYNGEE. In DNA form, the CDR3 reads TGTGCCAGCATGGCTAGCGCCAACAATGAGCAGTTCTTC. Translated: CASMASANNEQFF. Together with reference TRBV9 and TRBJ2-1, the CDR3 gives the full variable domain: DSGVTQTPKHLITATGQRVTLRCSPRSGDLSVYWYQQSLDQGLQFLIQYYNGEERAKGNILERFSAQQFPDLHSELNLSSLELGDSALYFCASMASANNEQFFGPGTRLTVL.

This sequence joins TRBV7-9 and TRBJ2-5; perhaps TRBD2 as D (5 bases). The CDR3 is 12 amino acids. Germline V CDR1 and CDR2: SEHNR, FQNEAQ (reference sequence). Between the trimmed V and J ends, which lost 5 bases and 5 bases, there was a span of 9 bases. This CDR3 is CASSPTTETQYF. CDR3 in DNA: TGTGCCAGCAGCCCGACTACTGAGACCCAGTACTTC.

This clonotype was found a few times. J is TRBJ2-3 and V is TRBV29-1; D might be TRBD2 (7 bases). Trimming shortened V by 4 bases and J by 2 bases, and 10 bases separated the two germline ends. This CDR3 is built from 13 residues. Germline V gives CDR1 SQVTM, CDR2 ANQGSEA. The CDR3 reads CSVGGGATDTQYF. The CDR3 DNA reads TGCAGCGTTGGGGGGGGGGCCACAGATACGCAGTATTTT.

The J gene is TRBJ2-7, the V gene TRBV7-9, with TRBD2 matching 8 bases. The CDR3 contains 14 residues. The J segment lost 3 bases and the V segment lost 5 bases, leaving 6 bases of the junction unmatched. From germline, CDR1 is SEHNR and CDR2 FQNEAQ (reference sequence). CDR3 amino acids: CASSDGTRFYEQYF. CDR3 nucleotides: TGTGCCAGCAGCGACGGGACTAGATTCTACGAGCAGTACTTC. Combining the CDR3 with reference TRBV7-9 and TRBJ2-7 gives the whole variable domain DTGVSQNPRHKITKRGQNVTFRCDPISEHNRLYWYRQTLGQGPEFLTYFQNEAQLEKSRLLSDRFSAERPKGSFSTLEIQRTEQGDSAMYLCASSDGTRFYEQYFGPGTRLTVT.

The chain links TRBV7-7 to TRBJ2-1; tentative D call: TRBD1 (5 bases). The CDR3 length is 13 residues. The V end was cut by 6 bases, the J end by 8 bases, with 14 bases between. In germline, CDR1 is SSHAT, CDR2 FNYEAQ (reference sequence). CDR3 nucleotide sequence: TGTGCCAGCAGTTTAAATCTAGGGGATGAGCAGTTCTTC. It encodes CASSLNLGDEQFF.

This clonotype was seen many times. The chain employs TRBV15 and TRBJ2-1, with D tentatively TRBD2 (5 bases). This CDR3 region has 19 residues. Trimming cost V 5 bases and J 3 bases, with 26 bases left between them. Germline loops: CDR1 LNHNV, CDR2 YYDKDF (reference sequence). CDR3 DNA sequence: TGTGCCACCAGCGGCTTGGGCGTCCACAGCCGGGATCTCTACAATGAGCAGTTCTTC. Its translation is CATSGLGVHSRDLYNEQFF.

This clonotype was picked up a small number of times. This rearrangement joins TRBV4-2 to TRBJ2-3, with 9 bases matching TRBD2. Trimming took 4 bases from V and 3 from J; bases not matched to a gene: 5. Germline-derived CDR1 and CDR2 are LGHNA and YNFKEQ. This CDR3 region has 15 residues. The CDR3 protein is CASSRGGAETDTQYF. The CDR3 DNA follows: TGTGCCAGCAGCCGCGGGGGGGCCGAGACAGATACGCAGTATTTT.

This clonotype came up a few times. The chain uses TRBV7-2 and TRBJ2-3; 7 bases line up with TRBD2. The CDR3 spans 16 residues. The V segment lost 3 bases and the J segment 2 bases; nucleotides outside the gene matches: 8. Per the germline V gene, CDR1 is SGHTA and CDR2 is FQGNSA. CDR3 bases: TGTGCCAGCAGCTTTACTGGGGGGGGATACACAGATACGCAGTATTTT. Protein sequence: CASSFTGGGYTDTQYF.

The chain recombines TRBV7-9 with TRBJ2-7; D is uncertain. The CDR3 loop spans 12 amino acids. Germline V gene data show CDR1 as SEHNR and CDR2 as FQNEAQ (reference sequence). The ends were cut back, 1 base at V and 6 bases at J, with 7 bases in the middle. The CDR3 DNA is TGTGCCAGCAGCTTAGATCTCGGCGAGCAGTACTTC. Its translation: CASSLDLGEQYF.

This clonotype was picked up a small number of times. The CDR3 sequence: CATTLGGSMNSPLHF. The CDR3 coding sequence is TGTGCCACCACCTTGGGGGGTAGTATGAATTCACCCCTCCACTTT. This sequence joins TRBV12-3 or TRBV12-4 and TRBJ1-6, with a possible D match to TRBD1 (5 bases). The CDR3 is 15 residues long. Trimming took 10 bases from V and 7 from J, leaving 20 bases between them.

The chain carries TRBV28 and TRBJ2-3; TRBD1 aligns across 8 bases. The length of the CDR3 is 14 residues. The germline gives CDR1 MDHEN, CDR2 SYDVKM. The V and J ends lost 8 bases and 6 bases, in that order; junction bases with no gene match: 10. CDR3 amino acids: CASFRTGKRDTQYF. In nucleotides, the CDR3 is TGTGCCAGCTTTAGGACAGGGAAGAGGGATACGCAGTATTTT.

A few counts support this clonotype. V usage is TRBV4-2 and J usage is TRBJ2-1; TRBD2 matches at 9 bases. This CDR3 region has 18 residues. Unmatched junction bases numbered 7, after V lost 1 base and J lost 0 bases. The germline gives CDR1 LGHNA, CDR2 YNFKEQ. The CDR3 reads CASSQVDSGGSSYNEQFF. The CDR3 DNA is TGTGCCAGCAGCCAAGTGGATAGCGGGGGCAGCTCCTACAATGAGCAGTTCTTC.

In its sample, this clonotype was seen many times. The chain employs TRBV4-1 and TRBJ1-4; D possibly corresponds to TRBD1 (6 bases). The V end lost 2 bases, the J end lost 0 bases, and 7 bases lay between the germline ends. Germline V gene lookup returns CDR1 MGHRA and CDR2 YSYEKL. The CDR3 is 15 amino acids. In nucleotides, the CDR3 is TGCGCCAGCAGCCAAACAGGGTCAACTAATGAAAAACTGTTTTTT. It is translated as CASSQTGSTNEKLFF.

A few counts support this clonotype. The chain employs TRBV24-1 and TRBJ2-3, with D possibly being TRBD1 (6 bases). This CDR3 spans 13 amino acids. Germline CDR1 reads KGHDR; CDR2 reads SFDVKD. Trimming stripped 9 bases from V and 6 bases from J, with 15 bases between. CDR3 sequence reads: CATSGTQADTQYF. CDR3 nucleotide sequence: TGTGCCACCTCGGGGACACAGGCGGATACGCAGTATTTT.

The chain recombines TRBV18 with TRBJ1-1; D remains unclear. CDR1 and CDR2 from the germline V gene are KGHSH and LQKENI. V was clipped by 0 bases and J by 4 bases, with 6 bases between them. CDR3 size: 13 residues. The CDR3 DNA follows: TGTGCCAGCTCACCACCCCGTGCCACTGAAGCTTTCTTT. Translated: CASSPPRATEAFF.

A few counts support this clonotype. CDR3 nucleotides: TGTGCCAGCGGGGATAGGACCCCCCCAGCTTTCTTT. Translation gives CASGDRTPPAFF. The chain uses TRBV6-5 and TRBJ1-1; unclear D gene. V lost 8 bases and J lost 10, with 17 bases in between. The germline V gene encodes CDR1 MNHEY and CDR2 SVGAGI. CDR3 length equals 12 residues.

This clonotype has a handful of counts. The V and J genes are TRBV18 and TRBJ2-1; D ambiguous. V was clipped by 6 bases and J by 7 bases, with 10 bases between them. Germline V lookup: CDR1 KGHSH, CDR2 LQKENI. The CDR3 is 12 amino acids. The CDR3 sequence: CASSTTFNEQFF. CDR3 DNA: TGTGCCAGCTCGACCACGTTTAATGAGCAGTTCTTC.

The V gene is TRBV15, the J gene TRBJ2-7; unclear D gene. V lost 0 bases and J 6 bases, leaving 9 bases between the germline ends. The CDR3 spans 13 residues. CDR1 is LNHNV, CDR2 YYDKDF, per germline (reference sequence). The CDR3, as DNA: TGTGCCACCAGCAGAGATTTCAGGACCGAGCAGTACGTC. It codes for CATSRDFRTEQYV.

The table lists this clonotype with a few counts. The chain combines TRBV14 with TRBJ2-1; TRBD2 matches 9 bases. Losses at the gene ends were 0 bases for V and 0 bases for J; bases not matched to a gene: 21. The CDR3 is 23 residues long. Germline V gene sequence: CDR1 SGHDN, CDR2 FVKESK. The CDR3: CASSQECGGGARLLMGSYNEQFF. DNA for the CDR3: TGTGCCAGCAGCCAAGAATGTGGCGGGGGGGCCCGACTCCTCATGGGCTCCTACAATGAGCAGTTCTTC.

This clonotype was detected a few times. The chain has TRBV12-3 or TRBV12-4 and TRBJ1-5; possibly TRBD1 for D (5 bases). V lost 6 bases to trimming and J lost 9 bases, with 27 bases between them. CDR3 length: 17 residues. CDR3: CASSHEAGTEVVGPQHF. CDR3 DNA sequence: TGTGCCAGCAGCCACGAGGCCGGGACCGAAGTTGTAGGGCCCCAGCATTTT.

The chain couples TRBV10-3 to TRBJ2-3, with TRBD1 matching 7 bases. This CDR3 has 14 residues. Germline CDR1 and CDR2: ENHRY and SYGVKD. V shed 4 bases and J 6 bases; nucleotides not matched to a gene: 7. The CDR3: CAISALDREDTQYF. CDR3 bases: TGTGCCATCAGTGCCCTCGACAGGGAGGATACGCAGTATTTT.

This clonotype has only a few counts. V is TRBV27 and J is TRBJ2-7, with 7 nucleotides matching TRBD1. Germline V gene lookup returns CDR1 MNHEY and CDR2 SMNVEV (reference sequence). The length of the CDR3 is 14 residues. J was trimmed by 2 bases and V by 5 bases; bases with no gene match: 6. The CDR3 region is CASSVHRGPYEQYF. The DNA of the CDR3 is TGTGCCAGCAGTGTCCACAGGGGCCCCTACGAGCAGTACTTC.